This T cell receptor beta chain comes out of a study of PD-L1 blockade in urothelial cancer. In this sample, this clone turned up many times. V was cut by 0 bases and J by 6 bases, with 20 bases left in between. Germline CDR1 and CDR2: SGHVS and FNYEAQ. The CDR3 has 17 residues. What went into each PCR as a spike was synthetic TCR analog templates. The protocol was immunoSEQ multiplex PCR, while the TCRdb copy is restricted to in-frame clones and leaves out a portion. This sample has some 79,000 clones, with 82% found just once. The receptor's source is an older man with urothelial cancer. The rearrangement links TRBV7-6 to TRBJ1-2; no clear D. Sequenced material: PBMCs, taken around atezolizumab (anti-PD-L1) treatment. This CDR3 reads CASSLALEREAGDGYTF. The CDR3 nucleotides read TGTGCCAGCAGCTTAGCGCTCGAGAGGGAGGCCGGGGATGGCTACACCTTC. Together with reference TRBV7-6 and TRBJ1-2, the CDR3 gives the full variable domain: GAGVSQSPRYKVTKRGQDVALRCDPISGHVSLYWYRQALGQGPEFLTYFNYEAQQDKSGLPNDRFSAERPEGSISTLTIQRTEQRDSAMYRCASSLALEREAGDGYTFGSGTRLTVV.